Listed here are 18 T cell receptor beta chains from one sample, sequenced in a study of blood T cell repertoires in COVID-19. Profiling relied on immunoSEQ multiplex PCR, and the TCRdb table lists in-frame clones only, not all of them. Of a few hundred thousand clones in the sample, about 86% are singletons; the top ten hold 2% to 2.5%. The source material was peripheral blood. The origin of the receptors is a woman in her 50s with acute or convalescent COVID-19.

This clone came up once. J is TRBJ2-1 and V is TRBV27; 14 positions agree with TRBD2. CDR3 length equals 15 residues. Trimming at V came to 6 bases and at J to 7 bases, leaving 5 bases not matched to a gene. Germline CDR1 is MNHEY and CDR2 is SMNVEV (reference sequence). CDR3 region: CASRATSGGENEQFF. Written as DNA, the CDR3 is TGTGCCAGCAGGGCGACTAGCGGGGGGGAGAATGAGCAGTTCTTC.

V and J are TRBV6-1 and TRBJ1-5; the match to TRBD1 covers 8 bases. V was pared by 5 bases and J by 6 bases, with 9 bases of the junction left unmatched. Per the germline V gene, CDR1 is MNHNS and CDR2 is SASEGT. CDR3 size: 15 residues. The CDR3 bases are TGTGCCAGCAGTCGGACAGGGTTGGAGGGTCAGCCCCAGCATTTT. Protein: CASSRTGLEGQPQHF.

The chain links TRBV27 to TRBJ2-3, with D perhaps matching TRBD2 (6 bases). Between the trimmed V and J ends, which lost 5 bases and 2 bases, there was a span of 14 bases. Germline V gene sequence: CDR1 MNHEY, CDR2 SMNVEV (reference sequence). This CDR3 is 15 amino acids long. This CDR3 reads CASSPWDSYTDTQYF. CDR3 DNA: TGTGCCAGCAGTCCCTGGGACTCCTACACAGATACGCAGTATTTT.

J is TRBJ1-1 and V is TRBV5-1, with D tentatively TRBD1 (5 bases). CDR3 length: 14 amino acids. Trimming removed 5 bases from V and 1 base from J, with 12 bases in between. Germline V lookup: CDR1 SGHRS, CDR2 YFSETQ. This CDR3 is CASSPGLPNTEAFF. DNA of the CDR3: TGCGCCAGCAGTCCGGGACTGCCGAACACTGAAGCTTTCTTT.

This chain connects TRBV5-6 to TRBJ2-1; the match to TRBD2 covers 9 bases. The V segment lost 6 bases and the J segment 0 bases; nucleotides outside the gene matches: 4. This CDR3 has 15 amino acids. Germline lookup yields CDR1 SGHDT and CDR2 YYEEEE. CDR3 residues: CASIDSGSSYNEQFF. The CDR3, as DNA: TGTGCCAGCATCGATAGCGGGAGCTCCTACAATGAGCAGTTCTTC.

The V call is TRBV24-1, the J call TRBJ2-2; D might be TRBD2 (6 bases). Germline assignment: CDR1 KGHDR and CDR2 SFDVKD. The V end lost 9 bases, the J end lost 1 base, and 11 bases lay between the germline ends. The CDR3 totals 14 residues. As DNA, the CDR3 is TGTGCCACCCGCAGCGGGCTGAACACCGGGGAGCTGTTTTTT. Translated: CATRSGLNTGELFF.

The rearrangement links TRBV4-1 to TRBJ2-1; D might be TRBD1 (6 bases). The CDR3 spans 13 residues. V was cut by 0 bases and J by 7 bases, with 7 bases left in between. Germline V lookup: CDR1 MGHRA, CDR2 YSYEKL. CDR3 coding DNA: TGCGCCAGCAGCCAAGACCAGGGGAATGAGCAGTTCTTC. It yields the protein CASSQDQGNEQFF.

J is TRBJ1-2 and V is TRBV6-1; 8 nucleotides agree with TRBD1. In germline, CDR1 is MNHNS, CDR2 SASEGT. This CDR3 region has 15 residues. V lost 3 bases and J lost 4; bases outside the gene matches: 7. CDR3 residues: CASSDLTGEGYGYTF. As DNA, the CDR3 is TGTGCCAGCAGTGATCTGACAGGGGAGGGCTATGGCTACACCTTC.

V and J are TRBV9 and TRBJ1-5; 10 nucleotides align to TRBD1. There are 17 residues in the CDR3. CDR1 is SGDLS and CDR2 is YYNGEE in the germline V gene. Trimming took 9 bases from V and 2 from J; bases not matched to a gene: 14. For the CDR3, the DNA is TGTGCCACCGGGACAGGGGATGAGCCTATGCGCAATCAGCCCCAGCATTTT. It translates to CATGTGDEPMRNQPQHF.

The CDR3 sequence: CASSSDRGTYGYTF. In DNA form, the CDR3 reads TGTGCCAGCAGTTCCGACAGGGGGACCTATGGCTACACCTTC. V is TRBV6-5 and J is TRBJ1-2; 9 bases match TRBD1. CDR3 size: 14 residues. The J segment lost 4 bases and the V segment lost 4 bases, leaving 4 bases of the junction unmatched. Germline V gene lookup returns CDR1 MNHEY and CDR2 SVGAGI.

Here the CDR3 DNA reads TGTGCCAGCAGCGAGCGCTATGGCTACACCTTC. It specifies CASSERYGYTF. V is TRBV5-6 and J is TRBJ1-2, with D hard to call. CDR1 is SGHDT and CDR2 is YYEEEE in the germline V gene. This CDR3 comprises 11 residues. V lost 4 bases and J 4 bases, leaving 5 bases between the germline ends.

The chain has TRBV19 and TRBJ1-2; 7 nucleotides align to TRBD1. V lost 5 bases and J lost 4; bases outside the gene matches: 7. Germline lookup yields CDR1 LNHDA and CDR2 SQIVND (reference sequence). This CDR3 is 14 amino acids long. The CDR3 bases are TGTGCCAGTAGTTTGGGACAGTCCCTCTATGGCTACACCTTC. Protein sequence: CASSLGQSLYGYTF.

The sample holds one count of this clone. In DNA, the CDR3 is TGTGCCAGCAGCTTAGGTCAGGTGATCCCCTACGAGCAGTACTTC. Its translation is CASSLGQVIPYEQYF. This chain uses TRBV7-9 with TRBJ2-7; the D is unclear. The CDR3 loop spans 15 amino acids. Trimming left V 1 base short and J 2 bases short, with 12 bases between. Per the germline V gene, CDR1 is SEHNR and CDR2 is FQNEAQ (reference sequence).

The chain uses TRBV4-3 and TRBJ2-7; 11 bases are a match to TRBD2. After removal of 5 bases from V and 1 base from J, the junction contained 4 bases not matched to a gene. From germline, CDR1 is LGHNA and CDR2 YSLEER. The CDR3 sequence is 15 residues long. In DNA, the CDR3 is TGCGCCAGCAGCGAAGGACTAGCGGGTTCCTACGAGCAGTACTTC. Translation: CASSEGLAGSYEQYF.

The rearrangement joins TRBV19 to TRBJ2-3, with 8 bases that match TRBD1. CDR3 length: 16 residues. Germline V gives CDR1 LNHDA, CDR2 SQIVND (reference sequence). The V segment lost 5 bases and the J segment 7 bases; nucleotides outside the gene matches: 14. CDR3 residues: CASSPVVAGGMNTQYF. The DNA for the CDR3 is TGTGCCAGTAGTCCAGTGGTGGCAGGGGGCATGAATACGCAGTATTTT.

This CDR3 reads CASSYYNTGELFF. The DNA for the CDR3 is TGTGCCAGCAGTTACTACAACACCGGGGAGCTGTTTTTT. The chain is built from TRBV7-8 and TRBJ2-2; no clear D. The germline V gene has CDR1 SGHVS and CDR2 FQNEAQ. V was trimmed by 6 bases and J by 2 bases, leaving 7 bases between them. The CDR3 totals 13 residues.

J is TRBJ1-3 and V is TRBV5-1; unclear D gene. CDR3 length: 17 residues. Trimming shortened V by 0 bases and J by 0 bases, and 13 bases separated the two germline ends. Germline CDR1 reads SGHRS; CDR2 reads YFSETQ. The DNA of the CDR3 is TGCGCCAGCAGCTTGGGCCTTTTCACTGACTCTGGAAACACCATATATTTT. It specifies CASSLGLFTDSGNTIYF.

Turning to this clone: The sample carries other DNA sequences with the same CDR3. The rearrangement joins TRBV3-1 (or the pseudogene TRBV3-2) to TRBJ2-5, with 14 bases matching TRBD2. This CDR3 contains 18 residues. Germline CDR1 and CDR2: LGHDT and YNNKEL (reference sequence). Trimming removed 1 base from V and 0 bases from J; junction bases left unmatched: 4. CDR3 in amino acids: CASSQGRLAGGYQETQYF. The DNA for the CDR3 is TGTGCCAGCAGCCAAGGCAGACTAGCGGGGGGGTACCAAGAGACCCAGTACTTC.